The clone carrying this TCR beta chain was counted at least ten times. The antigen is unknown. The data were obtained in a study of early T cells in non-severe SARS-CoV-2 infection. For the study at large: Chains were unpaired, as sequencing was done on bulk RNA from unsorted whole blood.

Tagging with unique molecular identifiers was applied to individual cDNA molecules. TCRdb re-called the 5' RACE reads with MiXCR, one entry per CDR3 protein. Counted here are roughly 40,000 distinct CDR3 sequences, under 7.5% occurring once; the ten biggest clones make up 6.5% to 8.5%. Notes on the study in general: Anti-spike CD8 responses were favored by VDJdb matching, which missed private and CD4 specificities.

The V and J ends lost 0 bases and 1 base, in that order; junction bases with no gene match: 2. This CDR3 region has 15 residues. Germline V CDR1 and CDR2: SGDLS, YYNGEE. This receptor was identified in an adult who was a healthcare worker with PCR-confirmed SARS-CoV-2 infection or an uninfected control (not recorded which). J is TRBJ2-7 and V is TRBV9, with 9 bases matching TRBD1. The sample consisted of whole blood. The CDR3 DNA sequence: TGTGCCAGCAGCGTAGACGGGACAGGGTCCTACGAGCAGTACTTC. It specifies CASSVDGTGSYEQYF.